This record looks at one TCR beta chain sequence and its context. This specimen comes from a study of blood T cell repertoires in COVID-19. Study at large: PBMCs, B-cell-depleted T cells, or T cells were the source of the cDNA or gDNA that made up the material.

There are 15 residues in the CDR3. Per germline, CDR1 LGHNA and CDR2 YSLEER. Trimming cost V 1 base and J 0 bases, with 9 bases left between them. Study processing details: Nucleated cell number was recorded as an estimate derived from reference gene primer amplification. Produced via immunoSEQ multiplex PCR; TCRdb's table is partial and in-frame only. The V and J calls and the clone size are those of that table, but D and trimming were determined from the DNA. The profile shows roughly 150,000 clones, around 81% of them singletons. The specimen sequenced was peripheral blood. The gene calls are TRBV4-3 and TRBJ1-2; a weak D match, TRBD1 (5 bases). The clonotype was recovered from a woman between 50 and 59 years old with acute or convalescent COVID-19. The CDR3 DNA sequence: TGCGCCAGCAGCCAAGGACGGGGGGCTAACTATGGCTACACCTTC. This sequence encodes CASSQGRGANYGYTF.